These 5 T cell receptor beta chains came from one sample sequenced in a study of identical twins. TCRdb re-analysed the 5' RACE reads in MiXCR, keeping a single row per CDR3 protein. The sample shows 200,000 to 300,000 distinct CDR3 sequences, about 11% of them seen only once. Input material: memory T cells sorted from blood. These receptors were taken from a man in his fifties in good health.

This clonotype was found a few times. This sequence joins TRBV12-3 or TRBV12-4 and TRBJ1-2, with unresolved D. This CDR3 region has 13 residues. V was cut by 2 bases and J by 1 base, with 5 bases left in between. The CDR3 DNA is TGTGCCAGCAGTTTAAACCTTAACTATGGCTACACCTTC. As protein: CASSLNLNYGYTF.

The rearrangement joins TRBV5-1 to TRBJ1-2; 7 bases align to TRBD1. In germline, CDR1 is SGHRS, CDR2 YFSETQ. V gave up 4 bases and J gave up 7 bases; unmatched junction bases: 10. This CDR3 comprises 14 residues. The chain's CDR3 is CASSREQGRIGYTF. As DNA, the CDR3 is TGCGCCAGCAGCCGAGAACAGGGGAGGATTGGCTACACCTTC.

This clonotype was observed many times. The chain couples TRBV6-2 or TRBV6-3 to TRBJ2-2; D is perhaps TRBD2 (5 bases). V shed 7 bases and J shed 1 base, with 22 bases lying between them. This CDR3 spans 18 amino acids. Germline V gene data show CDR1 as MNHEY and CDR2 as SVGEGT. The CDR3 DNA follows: TGTGCCAGCATCCCCTTCGACGGGGTAAAAGGGAACACCGGGGAGCTGTTTTTT. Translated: CASIPFDGVKGNTGELFF.

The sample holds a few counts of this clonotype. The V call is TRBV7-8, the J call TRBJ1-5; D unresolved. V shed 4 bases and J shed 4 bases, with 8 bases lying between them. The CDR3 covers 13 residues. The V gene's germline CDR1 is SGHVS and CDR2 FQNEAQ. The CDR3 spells CASSSFENQPQHF. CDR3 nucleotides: TGTGCCAGCAGCTCATTCGAGAATCAGCCCCAGCATTTT. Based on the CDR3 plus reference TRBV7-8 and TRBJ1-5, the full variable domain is GAGVSQSPRYKVAKRGQDVALRCDPISGHVSLFWYQQALGQGPEFLTYFQNEAQLDKSGLPSDRFFAERPEGSVSTLKIQRTQQEDSAVYLCASSSFENQPQHFGDGTRLSIL.

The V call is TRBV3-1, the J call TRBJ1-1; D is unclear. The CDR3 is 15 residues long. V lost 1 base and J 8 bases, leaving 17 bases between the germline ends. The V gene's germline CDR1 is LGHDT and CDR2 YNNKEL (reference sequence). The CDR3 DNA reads TGTGCCAGCAGCCAAGGGTGGGCTCTGCCCCGAGAAGCTTTCTTT. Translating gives CASSQGWALPREAFF. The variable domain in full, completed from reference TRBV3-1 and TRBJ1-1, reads DTAVSQTPKYLVTQMGNDKSIKCEQNLGHDTMYWYKQDSKKFLKIMFSYNNKELIINETVPNRFSPKSPDKAHLNLHINSLELGDSAVYFCASSQGWALPREAFFGQGTRLTVV.